Below are 26 T cell receptor beta chains sequenced from a single sample in a study of CD8 T cells in ankylosing spondylitis. General observations from the study: Eight or nine highly homologous variants formed a TCR beta motif that appeared characteristic of ankylosing spondylitis blood.

TCRdb passed the 5' RACE reads through MiXCR, listing each CDR3 protein once. Counted here are around 770,000 distinct CDR3 sequences, around a fifth occurring once; the ten biggest clones make up approximately 18%. What these receptors recognize is not known. Sequenced material: blood, either unsorted or a sorted T cell fraction (not recorded which). The receptor source for this set is a male donor with ankylosing spondylitis.

The gene calls are TRBV20-1 and TRBJ2-7, with no clear D. Trimming cost V 0 bases and J 2 bases, with 8 bases left between them. This CDR3 is built from 13 residues. Germline values: CDR1 DFQATT, CDR2 SNEGSKA (reference sequence). This chain's CDR3 is CSARDLRTYEQYF. CDR3 DNA sequence: TGCAGTGCTAGAGATCTACGGACCTACGAGCAGTACTTC.

The chain couples TRBV20-1 to TRBJ1-1; 7 nucleotides line up with TRBD1. The CDR3 runs to 13 residues. The V and J ends lost 6 bases and 1 base, in that order; junction bases with no gene match: 5. Per the germline V gene, CDR1 is DFQATT and CDR2 is SNEGSKA (reference sequence). The CDR3 loop reads CSAKGATNTEAFF. The CDR3 region has the DNA TGCAGTGCAAAGGGGGCAACGAACACTGAAGCTTTCTTT.

The chain carries TRBV2 and TRBJ2-2; the D is unclear. The ends were cut back, 7 bases at V and 6 bases at J, with 9 bases in the middle. CDR1 is SNHLY and CDR2 is FYNNEI in the germline V gene. The CDR3 sequence is 12 residues long. Here the CDR3 DNA reads TGTGCCAGCACCCCTCGGCCCGGGGAGCTGTTTTTT. Its protein product is CASTPRPGELFF.

The chain links TRBV7-6 to TRBJ1-4; D call uncertain. The V gene's germline CDR1 is SGHVS and CDR2 FNYEAQ. CDR3 length equals 17 residues. V gave up 0 bases and J gave up 0 bases, with 11 bases separating them. CDR3: CASSLAIQSTTNEKLFF. The CDR3 region has the DNA TGTGCCAGCAGCTTAGCTATTCAATCTACAACTAATGAAAAACTGTTTTTT.

V is TRBV5-6 and J is TRBJ2-3; 8 bases fit TRBD1. The CDR3 is made up of 16 amino acids. From germline, CDR1 is SGHDT and CDR2 YYEEEE. V was pared by 4 bases and J by 6 bases, with 13 bases of the junction left unmatched. The CDR3 loop is CASSNAGTGDLDTQYF. The CDR3 nucleotides read TGTGCCAGCAGCAACGCCGGGACAGGCGATTTGGATACGCAGTATTTT.

The J gene is TRBJ2-3, the V gene TRBV20-1; 8 bases line up with TRBD2. This CDR3 is 17 amino acids long. After removal of 6 bases from V and 1 base from J, the junction contained 15 bases not matched to a gene. CDR1 and CDR2 from the germline V gene are DFQATT and SNEGSKA (reference sequence). The CDR3 DNA reads TGCAGTGCGCGGATAAGCGGGGGCGAGGGGGGCACAGATACGCAGTATTTT. It codes for CSARISGGEGGTDTQYF.

V and J are TRBV20-1 and TRBJ2-1, with 9 nucleotides matching TRBD1. The CDR3 extends over 15 amino acids. The V gene end was trimmed by 6 bases and the J gene end by 0 bases; junction bases not matched to a gene: 6. Per germline, CDR1 DFQATT and CDR2 SNEGSKA (reference sequence). CDR3 coding DNA: TGCAGTGCCATGGACAGGGGACCCTCCTACAATGAGCAGTTCTTC. Encoded protein: CSAMDRGPSYNEQFF.

This chain connects TRBV19 to TRBJ1-1, with 7 bases matching TRBD1. CDR1 and CDR2 from the germline V gene are LNHDA and SQIVND (reference sequence). The CDR3 totals 14 residues. After removal of 6 bases from V and 0 bases from J, the junction contained 4 bases not matched to a gene. The CDR3 DNA reads as TGTGCCAGTAGGACAGGGCGATTGAACACTGAAGCTTTCTTT. It encodes CASRTGRLNTEAFF.

The chain carries TRBV7-2 and TRBJ1-5; the D gene is possibly TRBD1 (6 bases). Germline CDR1 is SGHTA and CDR2 is FQGNSA. This CDR3 has 14 amino acids. Trimming stripped 5 bases from V and 5 bases from J, with 13 bases between. CDR3 DNA sequence: TGTGCCAGCAGCAACGGGGGGGCCTATCAGCCCCAGCATTTT. Its protein product is CASSNGGAYQPQHF.

This clonotype was detected only a few times. The CDR3 sequence: CAISLSGGAEDTQYF. CDR3 bases: TGTGCCATCTCCCTCAGCGGGGGGGCCGAAGATACGCAGTATTTT. The chain links TRBV10-3 to TRBJ2-3; 10 bases are shared with TRBD2. Germline CDR1 ENHRY, CDR2 SYGVKD. This CDR3 spans 15 amino acids. With 8 bases clipped from V and 5 bases from J, the junction kept 10 bases outside the gene matches.

The chain recombines TRBV6-5 with TRBJ1-2; a weak D match, TRBD1 (5 bases). The CDR3 is 13 residues long. The germline gives CDR1 MNHEY, CDR2 SVGAGI. Trimming cost V 0 bases and J 6 bases, with 8 bases left between them. Written as DNA, the CDR3 is TGTGCCAGCAGTTACTCGGGGCAGGATGGCTACACCTTC. This sequence encodes CASSYSGQDGYTF.

The V and J genes are TRBV7-3 and TRBJ2-3; TRBD2 matches at 7 bases. CDR3 length: 16 residues. Germline loops: CDR1 SGHTA, CDR2 FQGTGA. J was trimmed by 4 bases and V by 5 bases; bases with no gene match: 12. The CDR3 sequence is CASSTGTRGGADTQYF. The DNA for the CDR3 is TGTGCCAGCAGCACCGGGACCCGGGGAGGGGCAGATACGCAGTATTTT. Using reference TRBV7-3 and TRBJ2-3 for the parts outside the CDR3, the full variable domain is GAGVSQTPSNKVTEKGKYVELRCDPISGHTALYWYRQSLGQGPEFLIYFQGTGAADDSGLPNDRFFAVRPEGSVSTLKIQRTERGDSAVYLCASSTGTRGGADTQYFGPGTRLTVL.

CDR3 in amino acids: CASSQVPGGNEQFF. The CDR3 bases are TGTGCCAGCAGCCAAGTACCGGGGGGAAATGAGCAGTTCTTC. V usage is TRBV4-2 and J usage is TRBJ2-1; TRBD2 matches 7 bases. Trimming took 1 base from V and 7 from J; bases not matched to a gene: 4. The CDR3 is 14 residues long. From germline, CDR1 is LGHNA and CDR2 YNFKEQ.

The V call is TRBV2, the J call TRBJ2-3; D tentatively fits TRBD1 or TRBD2 (5 bases each). This CDR3 has 14 amino acids. Looked up from germline, CDR1 is SNHLY and CDR2 is FYNNEI. V dropped 6 bases and J dropped 2 bases, with 12 bases sitting between them. The CDR3 here is CASRTGTYTDTQYF. CDR3 DNA sequence: TGTGCCAGCAGAACTGGGACCTACACAGATACGCAGTATTTT.

This clonotype appeared a few times. The V and J genes are TRBV12-3 or TRBV12-4 and TRBJ2-3; 7 positions agree with TRBD2. The CDR3 consists of 15 residues. Unmatched junction bases numbered 3, after V lost 3 bases and J lost 0 bases. This chain's CDR3 is CASSFISGSTDTQYF. CDR3 coding DNA: TGTGCCAGCAGTTTTATTAGCGGGAGCACAGATACGCAGTATTTT.

This rearrangement joins TRBV27 to TRBJ2-1; no definite D call. With 0 bases removed from V and 12 bases from J, the gap between germline ends came to 3 bases. The CDR3 runs 10 residues. Germline values: CDR1 MNHEY, CDR2 SMNVEV (reference sequence). CDR3 loop: CASSLSPQFF. In DNA form, the CDR3 reads TGTGCCAGCAGTTTATCTCCGCAGTTCTTC.

J is TRBJ2-1 and V is TRBV2, with a possible D match to TRBD1 (5 bases). The CDR3 length is 15 residues. The V and J ends lost 4 bases and 2 bases respectively, with 12 bases between them. Germline CDR1 is SNHLY and CDR2 is FYNNEI. This CDR3 is CASSVTDGTYNEQFF. As DNA, the CDR3 is TGTGCCAGCAGTGTGACAGACGGTACCTACAATGAGCAGTTCTTC.

CDR3 protein: CASSLTIAGGTGNEQFF. The CDR3 nucleotides read TGTGCCAGCAGTTTGACCATAGCGGGAGGTACCGGGAATGAGCAGTTCTTC. The chain carries TRBV28 and TRBJ2-1, with TRBD2 matching 10 bases. Germline assignment: CDR1 MDHEN and CDR2 SYDVKM. The CDR3 is 17 residues long. Unmatched junction bases numbered 12, after V lost 3 bases and J lost 7 bases.

This clonotype was found a few times. The chain joins TRBV29-1 to TRBJ2-5, with 9 nucleotides matching TRBD1. From germline, CDR1 is SQVTM and CDR2 ANQGSEA. V lost 7 bases and J lost 5; bases outside the gene matches: 8. The CDR3 contains 13 residues. CDR3 in DNA: TGCAGCGGCGAACAGGGGGCATTGGAGACCCAGTACTTC. This gives the protein CSGEQGALETQYF.

This clonotype was seen only a few times. CDR3 in amino acids: CASSQGPTVGNTEAFF. CDR3 bases: TGCGCCAGCAGCCAAGGGCCCACAGTAGGGAACACTGAAGCTTTCTTT. This chain joins TRBV4-1 and TRBJ1-1, with unresolved D. CDR3 size: 16 residues. V shed 1 base and J shed 1 base, with 13 bases lying between them. Germline loops: CDR1 MGHRA, CDR2 YSYEKL.

The CDR3: CACRQALNEQFF. In DNA, the CDR3 is TGTGCCTGCAGACAGGCCCTTAATGAGCAGTTCTTC. The rearrangement links TRBV30 to TRBJ2-1, with a tentative D call TRBD1 (6 bases). The CDR3 is 12 residues long. V dropped 6 bases and J dropped 7 bases, with 13 bases sitting between them. Per the germline V gene, CDR1 is GTSNPN and CDR2 is SVGIG (reference sequence).

This rearrangement joins TRBV7-9 to TRBJ1-2; 11 bases line up with TRBD1. The CDR3 length is 15 residues. The germline gives CDR1 SEHNR, CDR2 FQNEAQ (reference sequence). The V segment lost 5 bases and the J segment 4 bases; nucleotides outside the gene matches: 6. In DNA, the CDR3 is TGTGCCAGCAGCGCGGGACAGGGGGACGCCTATGGCTACACCTTC. Protein: CASSAGQGDAYGYTF.

This clonotype was counted between two and nine times. V gene TRBV9 combines with J gene TRBJ2-1; 7 nucleotides agree with TRBD2. This CDR3 has 15 amino acids. The germline gives CDR1 SGDLS, CDR2 YYNGEE. The junction had 13 bases not matched to a gene; V was cut back by 4 bases and J by 9 bases. This CDR3 is CASSPPGGGYGEQFF. Written as DNA, the CDR3 is TGTGCCAGCAGCCCCCCGGGGGGTGGTTACGGTGAGCAGTTCTTC.

V usage is TRBV12-3 or TRBV12-4 and J usage is TRBJ2-1; 10 nucleotides agree with TRBD2. The length of the CDR3 is 14 residues. After removal of 6 bases from V and 10 bases from J, the junction contained 9 bases not matched to a gene. The CDR3 sequence: CASSSLAGSREQFF. CDR3 nucleotides: TGTGCCAGCAGCTCACTAGCGGGAAGTAGAGAGCAGTTCTTC.

This rearrangement joins TRBV28 to TRBJ2-7; D ambiguous. Germline-derived CDR1 and CDR2 are MDHEN and SYDVKM. V lost 7 bases and J 6 bases, leaving 19 bases between the germline ends. The CDR3 spans 14 residues. CDR3 protein: CASTHRGGLGEQYF. The CDR3 nucleotides are TGTGCCAGCACACACAGAGGTGGTCTGGGCGAGCAGTACTTC. Variable domain in full (rest from reference TRBV28 and TRBJ2-7): DVKVTQSSRYLVKRTGEKVFLECVQDMDHENMFWYRQDPGLGLRLIYFSYDVKMKEKGDIPEGYSVSREKKERFSLILESASTNQTSMYLCASTHRGGLGEQYFGPGTRLTVT.

The genes are TRBV20-1 and TRBJ1-2; the D is unclear. V lost 3 bases to trimming and J lost 2 bases, with 7 bases between them. The germline V gene has CDR1 DFQATT and CDR2 SNEGSKA (reference sequence). The CDR3 spans 12 residues. The CDR3 spells CSASKQNYGYTF. In DNA, the CDR3 is TGCAGTGCTAGTAAACAGAACTATGGCTACACCTTC.